This entry features one T cell receptor (beta chain) sequence. Its antigen is undetermined. This sample is part of a study of T cell responses to AZD1222 COVID-19 vaccine. Points from the study as a whole: Increased Spike-specific TCR breadth and depth were observed after two AZD1222 doses. At 160-218 and 743-854, vaccine-associated CD4 TCRs were dominant, and they spanned spike.

The trim removed 4 bases at V and 7 bases at J, leaving 8 bases unmatched. The CDR3 sequence is 16 residues long. CDR1 is LGHDT and CDR2 is YNNKEL in the germline V gene (reference sequence). The protocol was immunoSEQ multiplex PCR, while the TCRdb copy is restricted to in-frame clones and leaves out a portion. The table records 180,000 or so clones, more than 75% of them present only once. Material: peripheral blood, obtained 28 days after the second AZD1222 dose. The source of this sequence is an adult who received the AZD1222 COVID-19 vaccine. The rearrangement joins TRBV3-1 (or the pseudogene TRBV3-2) to TRBJ2-1, with TRBD2 matching 12 bases. CDR3 protein: CASSPSVLAGGNEQFF. CDR3 sequence (DNA): TGTGCCAGCAGCCCTTCCGTACTAGCGGGAGGAAATGAGCAGTTCTTC.